The 26 T cell receptor beta chains in this list originate from one sample, sequenced in a study of cytomegalovirus exposure and HLA in healthy donors. The PCR used 60 Vbeta and 13 Jbeta primers. Profiling relied on immunoSEQ multiplex PCR, and the TCRdb table lists in-frame clones only, not all of them. The table has about 150,000 clones, 70% to 85% seen once. The sample was PBMCs. These receptors came from a woman under 40 in good health and CMV-seropositive.

This clone was recorded a few times. This chain connects TRBV27 to TRBJ2-3, with 9 bases lining up with TRBD2. V lost 8 bases, J lost 2 bases, and 5 bases stayed unmatched. Germline CDR1 reads MNHEY; CDR2 reads SMNVEV (reference sequence). This CDR3 comprises 14 residues. The CDR3 sequence: CASSRLADTDTQYF. The CDR3, as DNA: TGTGCCAGCTCCCGACTAGCGGACACAGATACGCAGTATTTT.

The chain links TRBV4-2 to TRBJ2-3; TRBD2 matches 12 bases. The germline V gene has CDR1 LGHNA and CDR2 YNFKEQ. With V trimmed by 4 bases and J by 0 bases, 14 bases remained unmatched. CDR3 length equals 20 residues. CDR3 amino acids: CASSPEWTSGTAGSTDTQYF. CDR3 in DNA: TGTGCCAGCAGCCCAGAATGGACTAGCGGGACCGCGGGGAGCACAGATACGCAGTATTTT.

The genes are TRBV6-1 and TRBJ1-5; 8 positions agree with TRBD1. CDR1 is MNHNS and CDR2 is SASEGT in the germline V gene. Trimming cost V 7 bases and J 2 bases; bases outside gene matches: 4. The CDR3 extends over 14 amino acids. The CDR3 sequence is CASMDRVGNQPQHF. The CDR3 DNA reads as TGTGCCAGCATGGACAGGGTTGGCAATCAGCCCCAGCATTTT.

This sequence joins TRBV7-9 and TRBJ1-4; TRBD1 might be the D (5 bases). Germline V gene lookup returns CDR1 SEHNR and CDR2 FQNEAQ (reference sequence). This CDR3 is 14 amino acids long. The V end was cut by 5 bases, the J end by 3 bases, with 10 bases between. The CDR3 spells CASSLGAANEKLFF. CDR3 DNA: TGTGCCAGCAGCCTAGGGGCAGCTAATGAAAAACTGTTTTTT.

V is TRBV6-5 and J is TRBJ1-1; D is perhaps TRBD1 (6 bases). Trimming stripped 7 bases from V and 3 bases from J, with 12 bases between. CDR3 size: 13 residues. The germline CDR1 and CDR2 sequences are MNHEY and SVGAGI. CDR3 sequence: CASTLSGDTEAFF. The CDR3 DNA is TGTGCCAGCACCTTGTCAGGGGACACTGAAGCTTTCTTT.

This clone occurred a few times. CDR3 coding DNA: TGTGCCAGCAGCTTAGAGGGGACAGGCTTAACCTACGAGCAGTACTTC. The encoded protein is CASSLEGTGLTYEQYF. The chain carries TRBV11-3 and TRBJ2-7; 8 bases match TRBD1. Germline CDR1 is SGHNT and CDR2 is YENEEA. The CDR3 is made up of 16 amino acids. Germline trimming cut 0 bases from V and 2 bases from J; bases unmatched to any gene: 6.

This sequence joins TRBV7-9 and TRBJ1-2; D possibly corresponds to TRBD1 (6 bases). Germline loops: CDR1 SEHNR, CDR2 FQNEAQ (reference sequence). V was pared by 2 bases and J by 6 bases, with 10 bases between. This CDR3 contains 13 residues. The CDR3 coding sequence is TGTGCCAGCAGCTTATCAGGGGCAGATGGCTACACCTTC. It specifies CASSLSGADGYTF.

The gene calls are TRBV28 and TRBJ2-2; TRBD2 is a possible D gene (5 bases). CDR1 is MDHEN and CDR2 is SYDVKM in the germline V gene. Trimming left V 3 bases short and J 3 bases short, with 17 bases between. This CDR3 region has 17 residues. This chain's CDR3 is CASSLKVWVGDTGELFF. DNA of the CDR3: TGTGCCAGCAGTTTGAAAGTGTGGGTCGGGGACACCGGGGAGCTGTTTTTT.

This sequence joins TRBV25-1 and TRBJ2-5; the D gene is possibly TRBD2 (6 bases). There are 14 residues in the CDR3. Trimming left V 0 bases short and J 9 bases short, with 14 bases between. The germline gives CDR1 MGHDK, CDR2 SYGVNS. The CDR3 DNA reads as TGTGCCAGCAGTGAATATAGGCCGGGGGAGGCCCAGTACTTC. This translates into CASSEYRPGEAQYF.

The table lists this clone with a count of one. V is TRBV11-2 and J is TRBJ2-3; 12 bases are shared with TRBD2. The V gene end was trimmed by 3 bases and the J gene end by 8 bases; junction bases not matched to a gene: 9. There are 16 residues in the CDR3. Looked up from germline, CDR1 is SGHAT and CDR2 is FQNNGV. The CDR3 DNA reads TGTGCCAGCAGCTTTGCTAGCGGGAGGGCCTCGGCTACGCAGTATTTT. Translation gives CASSFASGRASATQYF. The full variable domain, rest sourced from reference TRBV11-2 and TRBJ2-3, is EAGVAQSPRYKIIEKRQSVAFWCNPISGHATLYWYQQILGQGPKLLIQFQNNGVVDDSQLPKDRFSAERLKGVDSTLKIQPAKLEDSAVYLCASSFASGRASATQYFGPGTRLTVL.

The chain has TRBV6-1 and TRBJ1-2; tentative D call: TRBD1 (5 bases). Looked up from germline, CDR1 is MNHNS and CDR2 is SASEGT. This CDR3 region has 14 residues. V shed 8 bases and J shed 3 bases, with 16 bases lying between them. CDR3 sequence reads: CASGPDWGDYGYTF. In DNA, the CDR3 is TGTGCCAGCGGGCCCGACTGGGGGGACTATGGCTACACCTTC.

This chain connects TRBV15 to TRBJ2-5, with 9 nucleotides matching TRBD1. The CDR3 is 18 amino acids. Per germline, CDR1 LNHNV and CDR2 YYDKDF (reference sequence). Losses at the gene ends were 2 bases for V and 4 bases for J; bases not matched to a gene: 14. CDR3 protein: CATSRRLTGGQMGETQYF. The DNA for the CDR3 is TGTGCCACCAGCAGACGACTAACAGGGGGCCAAATGGGAGAGACCCAGTACTTC.

This chain connects TRBV6-5 to TRBJ2-1; TRBD2 aligns across 11 bases. J gave up 7 bases and V 6 bases, and 8 bases lay outside the gene matches. The CDR3 contains 15 residues. From germline, CDR1 is MNHEY and CDR2 SVGAGI. CDR3 in DNA: TGTGCCAGCAGGCGTGGGGTAGCGGGAGGGAATGAGCAGTTCTTC. It specifies CASRRGVAGGNEQFF.

This chain links TRBV11-3 with TRBJ1-1; D remains ambiguous. The CDR3 is 14 residues long. V was trimmed by 4 bases and J by 4 bases, leaving 13 bases between them. Germline CDR1 is SGHNT and CDR2 is YENEEA. The CDR3 protein is CASSSIGESTEAFF. CDR3 coding DNA: TGTGCCAGCAGCTCAATCGGGGAATCCACTGAAGCTTTCTTT.

The V and J genes are TRBV10-3 and TRBJ1-1; D is unclear. This CDR3 is 15 amino acids long. V was pared by 0 bases and J by 3 bases, with 11 bases between. CDR1 is ENHRY and CDR2 is SYGVKD in the germline V gene. CDR3 DNA sequence: TGTGCCATCAGTGAGTCTCGCCCCGGAGACACTGAAGCTTTCTTT. It yields the protein CAISESRPGDTEAFF.

This chain connects TRBV28 to TRBJ1-1; 7 bases fit TRBD1. Germline values: CDR1 MDHEN, CDR2 SYDVKM. Trimming at V came to 4 bases and at J to 3 bases, leaving 8 bases not matched to a gene. This CDR3 is 15 amino acids long. The CDR3 spells CASSSQGEVDTEAFF. In nucleotides, the CDR3 is TGTGCCAGCAGTTCCCAGGGGGAGGTCGACACTGAAGCTTTCTTT. The variable domain in full, with the rest retrieved from reference TRBV28 and TRBJ1-1, is DVKVTQSSRYLVKRTGEKVFLECVQDMDHENMFWYRQDPGLGLRLIYFSYDVKMKEKGDIPEGYSVSREKKERFSLILESASTNQTSMYLCASSSQGEVDTEAFFGQGTRLTVV.

The chain recombines TRBV28 with TRBJ2-1; TRBD2 matches 7 bases. CDR1 is MDHEN and CDR2 is SYDVKM in the germline V gene. The CDR3 loop spans 17 amino acids. V trimming: 5 bases; J trimming: 9 bases; junction bases outside the gene matches: 19. CDR3 DNA: TGTGCCAGCAGTCCAACAGCGGGGTCTGTAGCCCGTCCTGAGCAGTTCTTC. Translating it yields CASSPTAGSVARPEQFF.

The V gene is TRBV30, the J gene TRBJ1-1; D ambiguous. Trimming cost V 0 bases and J 2 bases, with 7 bases left between them. CDR1 and CDR2 (germline): GTSNPN, SVGIG (reference sequence). The CDR3 has 13 residues. CDR3 in DNA: TGTGCCTGGAGTGTACGACTAAACACTGAAGCTTTCTTT. Translated, it gives CAWSVRLNTEAFF.

This clone was counted a single time. The identical CDR3 is also encoded by other nucleotide sequences in the sample. The chain uses TRBV27 and TRBJ2-7; a possible D gene is TRBD2 (5 bases). The germline V and J ends were trimmed by 2 bases and 2 bases, with 7 bases remaining between them. This CDR3 spans 13 amino acids. Germline V gives CDR1 MNHEY, CDR2 SMNVEV (reference sequence). The CDR3 sequence is CASSLRGTYEQYF. CDR3 in DNA: TGTGCCAGCAGTTTACGAGGGACCTACGAGCAGTACTTC.

This clone was counted a few times. The chain recombines TRBV2 with TRBJ2-7; 12 bases line up with TRBD2. J was trimmed by 0 bases and V by 4 bases; bases with no gene match: 7. The CDR3 consists of 17 residues. The germline gives CDR1 SNHLY, CDR2 FYNNEI. The CDR3 DNA sequence: TGTGCCAGCAGTGCCGGTCGGACTAGCGGGGCCTCCTACGAGCAGTACTTC. It specifies CASSAGRTSGASYEQYF.

This clone came up a few times. The CDR3: CAWSLRQGYETQYF. In nucleotides, the CDR3 is TGTGCCTGGAGTCTCAGACAGGGGTACGAGACCCAGTACTTC. This chain joins TRBV30 and TRBJ2-5, with TRBD1 matching over 8 bases. The CDR3 length is 14 residues. The V and J ends lost 2 bases and 5 bases, in that order; junction bases with no gene match: 7. Germline-derived CDR1 and CDR2 are GTSNPN and SVGIG (reference sequence).

The chain is built from TRBV5-1 and TRBJ2-2, with D unresolved. CDR3 length equals 16 residues. Trimming left V 0 bases short and J 1 base short, with 10 bases between. Germline loops: CDR1 SGHRS, CDR2 YFSETQ. The DNA for the CDR3 is TGCGCCAGCAGCTTGGACGAGATAGAGAACACCGGGGAGCTGTTTTTT. This encodes CASSLDEIENTGELFF.

The DNA for the CDR3 is TGTGCCAGCAGCAAGGGGCCGACAGGCCTGCTGGACTATGGCTACACCTTC. Translation: CASSKGPTGLLDYGYTF. The V and J genes are TRBV21-1 and TRBJ1-2; the table calls TRBD1, which could not be checked here. TRBV21-1 is tagged as a pseudogene. There are 17 residues in the CDR3.

This chain connects TRBV4-1 to TRBJ2-5; TRBD2 is a possible D gene (5 bases). V lost 0 bases and J lost 1, with 9 bases in between. The CDR3 runs 15 residues. Germline CDR1 is MGHRA and CDR2 is YSYEKL. In nucleotides, the CDR3 is TGCGCCAGCAGCCAAGATGCGGGTTTCCAAGAGACCCAGTACTTC. It yields the protein CASSQDAGFQETQYF.

The V gene is TRBV7-9, the J gene TRBJ1-5, with a weak D call TRBD1 (6 bases). The CDR3 has 14 residues. From germline, CDR1 is SEHNR and CDR2 FQNEAQ (reference sequence). V dropped 3 bases and J dropped 0 bases, with 6 bases sitting between them. CDR3 sequence: CASSLDSSNQPQHF. As DNA, the CDR3 is TGTGCCAGCAGCTTGGACAGTAGCAATCAGCCCCAGCATTTT. The full variable domain, completed using reference TRBV7-9 and TRBJ1-5, is DTGVSQNPRHKITKRGQNVTFRCDPISEHNRLYWYRQTLGQGPEFLTYFQNEAQLEKSRLLSDRFSAERPKGSFSTLEIQRTEQGDSAMYLCASSLDSSNQPQHFGDGTRLSIL.

The chain is built from TRBV7-8 and TRBJ1-6, with 9 bases matching TRBD1. From germline, CDR1 is SGHVS and CDR2 FQNEAQ. The CDR3 runs to 14 residues. V was clipped by 3 bases and J by 11 bases; unmatched bases: 5. The CDR3 DNA reads TGTGCCAGCAGCTTTGGACAGGGGCGGCCACCCCTCCACTTT. Encoded protein: CASSFGQGRPPLHF. The full variable domain, its missing parts supplied by reference TRBV7-8 and TRBJ1-6, is GAGVSQSPRYKVAKRGQDVALRCDPISGHVSLFWYQQALGQGPEFLTYFQNEAQLDKSGLPSDRFFAERPEGSVSTLKIQRTQQEDSAVYLCASSFGQGRPPLHFGNGTRLTVT.